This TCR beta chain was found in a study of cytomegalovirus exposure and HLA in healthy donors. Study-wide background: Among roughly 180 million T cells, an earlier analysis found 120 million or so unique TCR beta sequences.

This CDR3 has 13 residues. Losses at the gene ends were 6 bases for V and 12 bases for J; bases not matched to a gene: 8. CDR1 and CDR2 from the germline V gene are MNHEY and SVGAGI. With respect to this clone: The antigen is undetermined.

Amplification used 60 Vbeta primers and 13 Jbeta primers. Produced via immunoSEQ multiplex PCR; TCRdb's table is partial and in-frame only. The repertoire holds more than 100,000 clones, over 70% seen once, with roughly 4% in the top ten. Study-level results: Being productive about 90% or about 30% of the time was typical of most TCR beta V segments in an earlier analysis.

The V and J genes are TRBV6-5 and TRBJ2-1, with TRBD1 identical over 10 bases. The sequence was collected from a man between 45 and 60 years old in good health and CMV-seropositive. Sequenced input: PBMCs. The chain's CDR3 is CASSPGTGDSQFF. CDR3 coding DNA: TGTGCCAGCAGCCCCGGGACAGGGGATTCGCAGTTCTTC.